The present entry profiles one TCR beta chain with its context. Its antigen remains unknown. The sample originates from a study of OX40 agonist ivuxolimab in advanced cancers. Overall study context: Every 2 weeks, ivuxolimab was infused into the patients intravenously at between 0.01 and 10 mg/kg. Every patient in dose escalation had hepatocellular carcinoma, melanoma, renal cell or head and neck cancer.

Cycle 7 day 1, cycle 4 day 1, and baseline were the timepoints at which blood was sampled. Overall study findings and caveats: There were also nonresponders showing low normalized T-cell clonal expansion.

The repertoire was sequenced with immunoSEQ multiplex PCR; TCRdb's copy has only in-frame clones and lacks some. Among roughly 48,000 clones, roughly 81% were seen once, and the ten largest hold 7.5% to 10%. This receptor was identified in an adult with an advanced solid tumor such as melanoma, head and neck, liver or kidney cancer. Sequencing used CD4+ or CD8+ T cells sorted from blood, obtained in a trial of the OX40 agonist ivuxolimab.

In DNA, the CDR3 is TGTGCCAGCTCACCCCCTGGGGCAGGGGGCGAAGAGACCCAGTACTTC. Residues: CASSPPGAGGEETQYF. V gene TRBV18 combines with J gene TRBJ2-5; 8 bases line up with TRBD1. V shed 3 bases, J shed 3 bases, and the junction held 9 bases outside the gene matches. Looked up from germline, CDR1 is KGHSH and CDR2 is LQKENI. The CDR3 has 16 residues. The variable domain in full, completed from reference TRBV18 and TRBJ2-5, reads NAGVMQNPRHLVRRRGQEARLRCSPMKGHSHVYWYRQLPEEGLKFMVYLQKENIIDESGMPKERFSAEFPKEGPSILRIQQVVRGDSAAYFCASSPPGAGGEETQYFGPGTRLLVL.